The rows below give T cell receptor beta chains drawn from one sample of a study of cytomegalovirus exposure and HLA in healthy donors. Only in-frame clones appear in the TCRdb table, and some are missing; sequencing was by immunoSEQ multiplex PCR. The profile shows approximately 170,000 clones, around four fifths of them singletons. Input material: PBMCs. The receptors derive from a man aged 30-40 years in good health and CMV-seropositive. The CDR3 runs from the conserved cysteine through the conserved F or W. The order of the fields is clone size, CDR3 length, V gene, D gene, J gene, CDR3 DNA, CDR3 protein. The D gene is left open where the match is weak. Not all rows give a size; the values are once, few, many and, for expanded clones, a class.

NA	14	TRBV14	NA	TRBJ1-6	TGTGCCAGCAGCCAAGACAGGGGACGATCACCCCTCCACTTT	CASSQDRGRSPLHF
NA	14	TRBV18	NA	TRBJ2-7	TGTGCCAGCTCACCAATGTTCGTAGCCTACGAGCAGTACTTC	CASSPMFVAYEQYF
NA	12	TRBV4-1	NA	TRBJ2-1	TGCGCCAGCAGCCGAGCCTACAATGAGCAGTTCTTC	CASSRAYNEQFF
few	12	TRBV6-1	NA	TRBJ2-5	TGTGCCAGCAGTGTAGGGGAAGAGACCCAGTACTTC	CASSVGEETQYF
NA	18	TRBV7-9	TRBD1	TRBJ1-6	TGTGCCAGCAGCTTAGAACCGGGACAGGGGGCCGTTAATTCACCCCTCCACTTT	CASSLEPGQGAVNSPLHF
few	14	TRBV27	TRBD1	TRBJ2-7	TGTGCCAGCAGTTCGGGACAGGCCCTCTACGAGCAGTACTTC	CASSSGQALYEQYF
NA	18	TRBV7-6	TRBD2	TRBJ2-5	TGTGCCAGCAGCCCCGGACTAGCGGGGTTTAAAGTCCAAGAGACCCAGTACTTC	CASSPGLAGFKVQETQYF
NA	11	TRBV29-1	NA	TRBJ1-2	TGCAGCGTTGGGGGGGGCTATGGCTACACCTTC	CSVGGGYGYTF
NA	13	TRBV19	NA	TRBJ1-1	TGTGCCAGTAGTATCCATCAGAACACTGAAGCTTTCTTT	CASSIHQNTEAFF
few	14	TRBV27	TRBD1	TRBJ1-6	TGTGCCAGCAGGACAGGGGGCAGCGGTTCACCCCTCCACTTT	CASRTGGSGSPLHF
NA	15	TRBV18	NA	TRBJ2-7	TGTGCCAGCTCCCAAGGACACGGGAGCTCCTACGAGCAGTACTTC	CASSQGHGSSYEQYF
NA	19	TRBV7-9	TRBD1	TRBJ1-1	TGTGCCAGCAGCTCCCCGCCGCAGACAGGGGGCGAACGGAACACTGAAGCTTTCTTT	CASSSPPQTGGERNTEAFF
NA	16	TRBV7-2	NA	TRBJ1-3	TGTGCCAGCAGCCCTTTGGACAGAAACTCTGGAAACACCATATATTTT	CASSPLDRNSGNTIYF
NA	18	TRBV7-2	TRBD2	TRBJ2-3	TGTGCCAGCAGCTTAGCGCCCAGCGGGGGGCGTCTAGGAGATACGCAGTATTTT	CASSLAPSGGRLGDTQYF
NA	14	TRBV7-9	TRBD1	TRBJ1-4	TGTGCCAGCAGCTCCGGGACAGGGAGGGAAAAACTGTTTTTT	CASSSGTGREKLFF
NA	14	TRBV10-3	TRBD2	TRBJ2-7	TGTGCCATCAGTCGAGCGGGGTCTGCCTACGAGCAGTACTTC	CAISRAGSAYEQYF
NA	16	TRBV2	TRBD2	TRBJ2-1	TGTGCCAGCAGATCTAGGACTAGCGGGGGCTACAATGAGCAGTTCTTC	CASRSRTSGGYNEQFF
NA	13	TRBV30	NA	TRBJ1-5	TGTGCCTGGAGTGACAGGGTTGGACAGCCCCAGCATTTT	CAWSDRVGQPQHF
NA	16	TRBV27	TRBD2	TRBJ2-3	TGTGCCAGCAGTACCCCAGCGGGGGGAAGCACAGATACGCAGTATTTT	CASSTPAGGSTDTQYF
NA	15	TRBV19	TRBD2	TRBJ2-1	TGTGCCAGTAGGAAGACTAGCGTTACGGACAATGAGCAGTTCTTC	CASRKTSVTDNEQFF
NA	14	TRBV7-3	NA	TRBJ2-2	TGTGCCAGCAGCCACACAGGGCCAGCCGGGGAGCTGTTTTTT	CASSHTGPAGELFF
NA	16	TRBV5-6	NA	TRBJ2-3	TGTGCCAGCAGCTGGAAGTGGGGGCGCGTTACAGATACGCAGTATTTT	CASSWKWGRVTDTQYF
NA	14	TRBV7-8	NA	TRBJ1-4	TGTGCCAGCAGCTTAGTACAGAGTAATGAAAAACTGTTTTTT	CASSLVQSNEKLFF
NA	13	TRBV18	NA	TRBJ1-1	TGTGCCAGCTCACCGATGGCACAACCAGGAGCTTTCTTT	CASSPMAQPGAFF
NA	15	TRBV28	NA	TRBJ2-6	TGTGCCAGCAGTTCCCAGGGTTCTGGGGCCAACGTCCTGACTTTC	CASSSQGSGANVLTF
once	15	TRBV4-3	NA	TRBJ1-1	TGCGCCAGCAGCCAAATCCTAGGGGAGAACACTGAAGCTTTCTTT	CASSQILGENTEAFF
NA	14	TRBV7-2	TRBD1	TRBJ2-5	TGTGCCAGCAGCTCTTGGACAGGGAGCGAGACCCAGTACTTC	CASSSWTGSETQYF
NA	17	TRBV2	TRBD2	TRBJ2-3	TGTGCCAGCAATGGACTAGCGGGGGGGCTGAGAACAGATACGCAGTATTTT	CASNGLAGGLRTDTQYF
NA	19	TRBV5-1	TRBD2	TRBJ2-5	TGCGCCAGCAGCTCTTGGACTAGCGGGGGGGCCCGTAGGCAAGAGACCCAGTACTTC	CASSSWTSGGARRQETQYF
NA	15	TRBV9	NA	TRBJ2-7	TGTGCCAGCAGCGTAGGGACAGACATTGCCTACGAGCAGTACTTC	CASSVGTDIAYEQYF
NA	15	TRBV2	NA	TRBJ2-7	TGTGCCAGCATCGGAATCGGGGGGCAGGCCTACGAGCAGTACTTC	CASIGIGGQAYEQYF
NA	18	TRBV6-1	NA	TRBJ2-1	TGTGCCAGCAGTGAAGCGCCGGTATATCAGGGGTCTGGGGATGAGCAGTTCTTC	CASSEAPVYQGSGDEQFF
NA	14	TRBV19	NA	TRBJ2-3	TGTGCCAGTAGTATATCCAGGTCCACAGATACGCAGTATTTT	CASSISRSTDTQYF
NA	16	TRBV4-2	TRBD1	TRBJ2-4	TGTGCCAGCAGCCAAGGAAGGGACAGGGCCAAAAACATTCAGTACTTC	CASSQGRDRAKNIQYF
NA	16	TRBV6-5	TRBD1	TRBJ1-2	TGTGCCAGCAGTTACTCACGACAGGGGGGTGACTATGGCTACACCTTC	CASSYSRQGGDYGYTF
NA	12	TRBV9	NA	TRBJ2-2	TGTGCCAGCGGGCTTGGCGCCGGGGAGCTGTTTTTT	CASGLGAGELFF
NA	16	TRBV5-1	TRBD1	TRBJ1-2	TGCGCCAGCAGCCCTCAACCGGGACAGGGTGGGGATGGCTACACCTTC	CASSPQPGQGGDGYTF
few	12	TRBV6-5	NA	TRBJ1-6	TGTGCCAGCAGTTACCCGGATTCACCCCTCCACTTT	CASSYPDSPLHF
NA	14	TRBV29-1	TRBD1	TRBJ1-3	TGCAGCGTTGCTGACAGGGTGAGAGGAAACACCATATATTTT	CSVADRVRGNTIYF
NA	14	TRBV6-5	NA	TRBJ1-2	TGTGCCAGCACCACGACAGGATTTTCCTATGGCTACACCTTC	CASTTTGFSYGYTF
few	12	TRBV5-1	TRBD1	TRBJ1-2	TGCGCCAGCAGGACAGGGAACTATGGCTACACCTTC	CASRTGNYGYTF